The T cell receptor beta chain described here comes from a study of patients and donors after allogeneic stem cell transplantation (dated by TCRdb to the early 2020s). Receptors were amplified or captured by RT-PCR. Reads for this sample came from a NextSeq 550. TCRdb reran the public reads through fastp at Q25 and MiXCR, keeping productive beta chains. CDR3 protein sequences are deduplicated, and each keeps its most common genes and DNA. The sample profile shows roughly 200,000 distinct CDR3 sequences; 38% of them were found once. The ten biggest clones cover around 10% of the sample. Comment on this clonotype: No cognate antigen has been identified for it. Nothing much larger sits one base from this clone, and base qualities are not available.

The V end loses 0 bases and the J end loses 5 bases, and a stretch of 10 bases separates them. The CDR3 starts with the cysteine, ends with the phenylalanine, and has 14 residues. Left in the record is the CDR3 DNA by itself, 42 bases read in frame from the first base. Based on the germline V gene, the CDR1 and CDR2 sequences are MNHEY and SVGEGT. Sequenced input: blood, either unsorted or a sorted T cell fraction (not recorded which). The rearrangement combines TRBV6-2 or TRBV6-3 with TRBJ1-2; no confident D gene assignment can be made. This receptor was obtained from a human donor who was either an allogeneic HSCT recipient or a stem cell or donor lymphocyte infusion donor (not recorded which). It is not recorded whose cells these are; they may come from a transplant donor. For the CDR3, the sequence is CASSYSGRRYGYTF. The DNA sequence follows: TGTGCCAGCAGTTACTCGGGAAGGCGGTATGGCTACACCTTC.